This T cell receptor beta chain was sequenced for a study of T-cell reconstitution after alpha-beta-depleted transplantation in children. The CDR3 consists of 15 residues. CDR1 and CDR2 from the germline V gene are LGHDT and YNNKEL (reference sequence). Trimming took 5 bases from V and 4 from J; bases not matched to a gene: 7. In its sample, this clonotype ranks as medium-sized. Its antigen is not known. TCRbeta library preparation incorporated unique molecular identifiers. Each CDR3 protein gets one entry after TCRdb re-called the PCR reads with MiXCR. The top ten clones hold 6.1% of a sample with more than 85,000 distinct CDR3 sequences, approximately 6% of them seen once. Regarding the study as a whole: Several hundred expanded graft clones reportedly gave rise to the alpha-beta T cells present about two months after transplant. For some patients, TCRbeta diversity was high at day 60 because of recipient T cells and thymic progenitors that survived.

The clonotype was recovered from a female patient aged 2-15 years who had a stem cell transplant for Fanconi anemia, so the T cells may come from the graft donor. The V and J genes are TRBV3-1 and TRBJ2-2; 7 bases agree with TRBD2. The sequencing used PBMCs, mostly from graft donor cells, collected 60 days after TCRalphabeta/CD19-depleted stem cell transplant. The CDR3 DNA reads TGTGCCAGCAGCGCAGGACTAGAACCCACCGGGGAGCTGTTTTTT. This gives the protein CASSAGLEPTGELFF.